The entry that follows covers one TCR beta chain sequence. Its target is not known. The sample belongs to a study of CD8 T cells in ankylosing spondylitis. Broader study findings: Disease-linked clones reportedly concentrated significantly in matched ankylosing spondylitis synovial fluid.

As the method for making TCR beta libraries, quantitative 5'-RACE with molecular barcodes was used. TCRdb called the 5' RACE reads again in MiXCR, with one record for every CDR3 protein. The sample records around 150,000 distinct CDR3 sequences, about 42% being singletons. Deletions cut 10 bases from V and 3 bases from J, with 14 bases between. CDR1 and CDR2 (germline): SGHRS, YFSETQ. CDR3 length equals 13 residues. The chain uses TRBV5-1 and TRBJ1-5; D might be TRBD1 (5 bases). Input material: synovial fluid, either unsorted or a sorted T cell fraction (not recorded which). This receptor was obtained from a male donor with ankylosing spondylitis. This CDR3 is CASSAGANQPQHF. DNA for the CDR3: TGCGCCTCCAGCGCTGGGGCCAATCAGCCCCAGCATTTT.